This T cell receptor (beta chain) was observed in a study of blood T cell repertoires in COVID-19. Germline-derived CDR1 and CDR2 are KGHSH and LQKENI. The CDR3 has 15 residues. Trimming cost V 6 bases and J 2 bases, with 15 bases left between them. Sequencing used immunoSEQ multiplex PCR; TCRdb keeps in-frame clones, though not all of them. The table shows roughly 200,000 clones, with around nine tenths occurring only once. The receptor was derived from a man aged 55 to 70 who had recovered from COVID-19. Sequenced: peripheral blood. The gene calls are TRBV18 and TRBJ2-3, with a weak D call TRBD2 (6 bases). The CDR3 coding sequence is TGTGCCAGCTCGGAGGGACGAGTCACCACAGATACGCAGTATTTT. The encoded protein is CASSEGRVTTDTQYF.